One and the same sample provided the 24 T cell receptor beta chains below, sequenced in a study of blood T cell repertoires in COVID-19. TCRdb's copy holds only in-frame clones and misses some; the assay was immunoSEQ multiplex PCR. This sample has approximately 90,000 clones, with roughly 80% found just once. Sequenced: peripheral blood. Receptors originate from a human donor in a cohort sampled during active COVID-19.

The V gene is TRBV18, the J gene TRBJ1-4; D remains unclear. Germline values: CDR1 KGHSH, CDR2 LQKENI. V was clipped by 3 bases and J by 4 bases, with 15 bases between them. The CDR3 contains 16 residues. The CDR3 DNA follows: TGTGCCAGCTCACCCCAGCGGACGGTCGATAATGAAAAACTGTTTTTT. This encodes CASSPQRTVDNEKLFF.

The CDR3 DNA follows: TGTGCCAGCAGTTTAGACAGGCGGACGATATCCTACAATGAGCAGTTCTTC. Protein product: CASSLDRRTISYNEQFF. The chain links TRBV27 to TRBJ2-1; possibly TRBD1 for D (6 bases). V was trimmed by 2 bases and J by 1 base, leaving 15 bases between them. The CDR3 runs 17 residues. Germline V gives CDR1 MNHEY, CDR2 SMNVEV (reference sequence).

The genes are TRBV15 and TRBJ2-2, with TRBD2 matching 7 bases. The CDR3 sequence is 15 residues long. Germline assignment: CDR1 LNHNV and CDR2 YYDKDF (reference sequence). Germline trimming cut 0 bases from V and 6 bases from J; bases unmatched to any gene: 4. As DNA, the CDR3 is TGTGCCACCAGCAGAGATGCGGGGGACTCCGGGGAGCTGTTTTTT. It codes for CATSRDAGDSGELFF.

This clone turned up a few times. The V and J genes are TRBV5-1 and TRBJ2-3; TRBD2 agrees at 8 bases. In germline, CDR1 is SGHRS, CDR2 YFSETQ. There are 14 residues in the CDR3. V lost 4 bases and J lost 1; bases outside the gene matches: 2. The CDR3 region is CASSRTSRTDTQYF. CDR3 nucleotides: TGCGCCAGCAGCCGGACTAGCCGCACAGATACGCAGTATTTT.

DNA for the CDR3: TGTGCCAGCAGCTGGGGCGGGAGCCTTGATACGCAGTATTTT. Protein sequence: CASSWGGSLDTQYF. The chain combines TRBV5-4 with TRBJ2-3, with TRBD2 identical over 7 bases. V shed 3 bases and J 6 bases; nucleotides not matched to a gene: 7. The CDR3 loop spans 14 amino acids. CDR1 and CDR2 (germline): SGHNT, YYREEE (reference sequence). Together with reference TRBV5-4 and TRBJ2-3, the CDR3 gives the full variable domain: ETGVTQSPTHLIKTRGQQVTLRCSSQSGHNTVSWYQQALGQGPQFIFQYYREEENGRGNFPPRFSGLQFPNYSSELNVNALELDDSALYLCASSWGGSLDTQYFGPGTRLTVL.

CDR3: CATSRLSGEQYF. CDR3 nucleotides: TGTGCCACCAGCAGACTCTCGGGGGAGCAGTACTTC. This rearrangement joins TRBV15 to TRBJ2-7; TRBD2 might be the D (5 bases). Germline-derived CDR1 and CDR2 are LNHNV and YYDKDF (reference sequence). This CDR3 spans 12 amino acids. V was clipped by 2 bases and J by 7 bases, with 9 bases between them.

This chain uses TRBV18 with TRBJ2-5, with a possible D match to TRBD2 (6 bases). Germline V gives CDR1 KGHSH, CDR2 LQKENI. V was cut by 5 bases and J by 1 base, with 14 bases left in between. This CDR3 is 15 amino acids long. In DNA, the CDR3 is TGTGCCAGCTCAATTCCGGGGAGGACCCAAGAGACCCAGTACTTC. It specifies CASSIPGRTQETQYF.

The chain links TRBV18 to TRBJ2-7, with TRBD2 matching 10 bases. The V gene end was trimmed by 3 bases and the J gene end by 6 bases; junction bases not matched to a gene: 5. Germline lookup yields CDR1 KGHSH and CDR2 LQKENI. CDR3 length: 14 amino acids. In nucleotides, the CDR3 is TGTGCCAGCTCACCGTGGGCTAGCGGGAGCGAGCAGTACTTC. Amino acid sequence: CASSPWASGSEQYF.

The chain links TRBV7-9 to TRBJ1-1; 9 bases align to TRBD1. This CDR3 region has 16 residues. Germline values: CDR1 SEHNR, CDR2 FQNEAQ (reference sequence). With 0 bases clipped from V and 5 bases from J, the junction kept 7 bases outside the gene matches. The chain's CDR3 is CASSLALGQGWTEAFF. The CDR3 region has the DNA TGTGCCAGCAGCTTAGCGCTGGGACAGGGATGGACTGAAGCTTTCTTT. Complete variable domain (other parts from reference TRBV7-9 and TRBJ1-1): DTGVSQNPRHKITKRGQNVTFRCDPISEHNRLYWYRQTLGQGPEFLTYFQNEAQLEKSRLLSDRFSAERPKGSFSTLEIQRTEQGDSAMYLCASSLALGQGWTEAFFGQGTRLTVV.

The V call is TRBV28, the J call TRBJ2-7; 7 bases are a match to TRBD2. J lost 12 bases, V lost 5 bases, and 13 bases had no gene match. CDR1 and CDR2 (germline): MDHEN, SYDVKM. The CDR3 has 13 residues. CDR3 DNA: TGTGCCAGCAGTCCCGAAAGTTTGAAGCGGGGGTACTTC. Translating it yields CASSPESLKRGYF. The complete variable domain, with remaining parts taken from reference TRBV28 and TRBJ2-7, reads DVKVTQSSRYLVKRTGEKVFLECVQDMDHENMFWYRQDPGLGLRLIYFSYDVKMKEKGDIPEGYSVSREKKERFSLILESASTNQTSMYLCASSPESLKRGYFGPGTRLTVT.

Concerning this clone: Other DNA sequences in the sample encode the same CDR3. The V gene is TRBV2, the J gene TRBJ2-5; 10 positions match TRBD1. V lost 6 bases and J lost 3; bases outside the gene matches: 7. The length of the CDR3 is 15 residues. Germline V lookup: CDR1 SNHLY, CDR2 FYNNEI. The CDR3 coding sequence is TGTGCCAGCAGAGCACGGACAGGGGGGAAAGAGACCCAGTACTTC. This encodes CASRARTGGKETQYF.

This clone was recorded once. In DNA, the CDR3 is TGTGCCAGCAGCTTTGTGGGAGCAGAGACCCAGTACTTC. Its protein product is CASSFVGAETQYF. This chain connects TRBV7-2 to TRBJ2-5; D possibly corresponds to TRBD2 (5 bases). The V and J ends lost 3 bases and 4 bases respectively, with 9 bases between them. The CDR3 loop spans 13 amino acids. Germline CDR1 and CDR2: SGHTA and FQGNSA. The full variable domain, rest sourced from reference TRBV7-2 and TRBJ2-5, is GAGVSQSPSNKVTEKGKDVELRCDPISGHTALYWYRQSLGQGLEFLIYFQGNSAPDKSGLPSDRFSAERTGGSVSTLTIQRTQQEDSAVYLCASSFVGAETQYFGPGTRLLVL.

The chain couples TRBV13 to TRBJ2-1; 9 bases align to TRBD2. CDR1 and CDR2 from the germline V gene are PRHDT and FYEKMQ (reference sequence). This CDR3 spans 13 amino acids. The ends lost 5 bases at V and 7 bases at J; junction bases unmatched: 3. CDR3 region: CASSPTSGNEQFF. CDR3 nucleotides: TGTGCCAGCAGCCCGACTAGCGGAAATGAGCAGTTCTTC. Based on the CDR3 plus reference TRBV13 and TRBJ2-1, the full variable domain is AAGVIQSPRHLIKEKRETATLKCYPIPRHDTVYWYQQGPGQDPQFLISFYEKMQSDKGSIPDRFSAQQFSDYHSELNMSSLELGDSALYFCASSPTSGNEQFFGPGTRLTVL.

The CDR3 nucleotides are TGTGCCTGGAGTGTACTTAGGGGCACTGAAGCTTTCTTT. Translated, it gives CAWSVLRGTEAFF. The chain is built from TRBV30 and TRBJ1-1, with a possible D match to TRBD1 (5 bases). The germline V and J ends were trimmed by 0 bases and 4 bases, with 9 bases remaining between them. Germline V gives CDR1 GTSNPN, CDR2 SVGIG (reference sequence). The CDR3 totals 13 residues.

The V call is TRBV6-1, the J call TRBJ2-3; 12 bases are shared with TRBD1. The CDR3 consists of 21 residues. Losses at the gene ends were 0 bases for V and 3 bases for J; bases not matched to a gene: 16. Germline-derived CDR1 and CDR2 are MNHNS and SASEGT. The CDR3 coding sequence is TGTGCCAGCAGTGAAGCGGGGGGGACAGGGGGCGCGGTGGGAGCGACAGATACGCAGTATTTT. It is translated as CASSEAGGTGGAVGATDTQYF.

The chain combines TRBV7-8 with TRBJ1-1; 7 bases fit TRBD1. With 5 bases clipped from V and 1 base from J, the junction kept 7 bases outside the gene matches. The CDR3 runs to 15 residues. CDR1 and CDR2 from the germline V gene are SGHVS and FQNEAQ. This chain's CDR3 is CASSPRGRGNTEAFF. CDR3 nucleotides: TGTGCCAGCAGCCCAAGGGGGCGCGGGAACACTGAAGCTTTCTTT.

V is TRBV19 and J is TRBJ2-7; 8 bases fit TRBD1. Looked up from germline, CDR1 is LNHDA and CDR2 is SQIVND (reference sequence). Germline trimming cut 1 base from V and 4 bases from J; bases unmatched to any gene: 6. This CDR3 spans 15 amino acids. DNA for the CDR3: TGTGCCAGTAGTATAGCCCACAGGGGGAGTTACGAGCAGTACTTC. This codes for CASSIAHRGSYEQYF.

CDR3 DNA: TGTGCCATCAGTGACTTGGAGACCCAGTACTTC. It is translated as CAISDLETQYF. The chain combines TRBV10-3 with TRBJ2-5; no firm D call. Trimming shortened V by 3 bases and J by 5 bases, and 4 bases separated the two germline ends. The CDR3 consists of 11 residues. CDR1 and CDR2 from the germline V gene are ENHRY and SYGVKD.

The chain is built from TRBV6-5 and TRBJ1-2, with unresolved D. CDR1 is MNHEY, CDR2 SVGAGI, per germline. This CDR3 comprises 11 residues. V was pared by 10 bases and J by 4 bases, with 10 bases between. The chain's CDR3 is CATVTVYGYTF. The DNA for the CDR3 is TGTGCCACGGTCACTGTCTATGGCTACACCTTC.

V is TRBV27 and J is TRBJ2-7; 9 bases map to TRBD1. Germline-derived CDR1 and CDR2 are MNHEY and SMNVEV (reference sequence). V trimming: 10 bases; J trimming: 3 bases; junction bases outside the gene matches: 10. The CDR3 runs to 14 residues. CDR3 nucleotide sequence: TGTGCCACCGCCCCGCAGGGACAGGGCTACGAGCAGTACTTC. It yields the protein CATAPQGQGYEQYF.

The chain employs TRBV4-1 and TRBJ2-3; D is undetermined. The germline V and J ends were trimmed by 1 base and 2 bases, with 22 bases remaining between them. The CDR3 spans 19 residues. Germline V CDR1 and CDR2: MGHRA, YSYEKL. The CDR3 nucleotides are TGCGCCAGCAGCCAAGGCGGAGTTCTCTCCCTTCCCCCCACAGATACGCAGTATTTT. It encodes CASSQGGVLSLPPTDTQYF.

The chain joins TRBV28 to TRBJ2-1; TRBD1 is a possible D gene (6 bases). The germline V and J ends were trimmed by 5 bases and 3 bases, with 14 bases remaining between them. The CDR3 extends over 15 amino acids. Germline CDR1 MDHEN, CDR2 SYDVKM. The CDR3 loop reads CASSLQGSIYNEQFF. For the CDR3, the DNA is TGTGCCAGCAGTCTACAGGGTTCGATCTACAATGAGCAGTTCTTC.

The V call is TRBV28, the J call TRBJ2-1; 11 nucleotides agree with TRBD2. Germline trimming cut 5 bases from V and 1 base from J; bases unmatched to any gene: 13. The CDR3 is made up of 19 amino acids. Germline CDR1 reads MDHEN; CDR2 reads SYDVKM. The CDR3 nucleotides are TGTGCCAGCAGTAGACTGAGGACTAGCGGGCCAAGTTCCTACAATGAGCAGTTCTTC. Translation: CASSRLRTSGPSSYNEQFF. Supplemented by reference TRBV28 and TRBJ2-1, the full variable domain reads DVKVTQSSRYLVKRTGEKVFLECVQDMDHENMFWYRQDPGLGLRLIYFSYDVKMKEKGDIPEGYSVSREKKERFSLILESASTNQTSMYLCASSRLRTSGPSSYNEQFFGPGTRLTVL.

The chain recombines TRBV24-1 with TRBJ2-2; D might be TRBD2 (6 bases). The CDR3 covers 14 residues. V gave up 7 bases and J gave up 5 bases, with 13 bases separating them. The germline V gene has CDR1 KGHDR and CDR2 SFDVKD. The CDR3 loop reads CATRGRMSTGELFF. The CDR3 DNA sequence: TGTGCCACCAGGGGGAGGATGAGTACCGGGGAGCTGTTTTTT.